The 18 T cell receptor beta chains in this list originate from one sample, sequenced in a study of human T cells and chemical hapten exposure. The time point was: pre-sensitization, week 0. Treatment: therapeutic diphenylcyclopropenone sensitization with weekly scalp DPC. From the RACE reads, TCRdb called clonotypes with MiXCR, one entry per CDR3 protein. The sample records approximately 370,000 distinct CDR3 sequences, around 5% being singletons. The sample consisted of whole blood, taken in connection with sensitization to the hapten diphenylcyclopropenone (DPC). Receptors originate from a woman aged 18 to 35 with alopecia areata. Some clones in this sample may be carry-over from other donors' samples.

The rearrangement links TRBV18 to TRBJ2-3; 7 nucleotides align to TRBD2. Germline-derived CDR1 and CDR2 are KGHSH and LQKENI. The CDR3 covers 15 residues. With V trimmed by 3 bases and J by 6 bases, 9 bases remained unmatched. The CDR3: CASSPERASGDTQYF. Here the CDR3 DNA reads TGTGCCAGCTCACCGGAGAGGGCTAGCGGCGATACGCAGTATTTT.

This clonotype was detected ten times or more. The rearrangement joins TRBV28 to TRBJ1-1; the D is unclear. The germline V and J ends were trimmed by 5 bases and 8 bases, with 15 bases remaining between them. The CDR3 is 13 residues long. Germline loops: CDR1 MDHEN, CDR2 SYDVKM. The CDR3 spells CASSINPVREAFF. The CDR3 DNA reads TGTGCCAGCAGTATCAACCCCGTCAGGGAAGCTTTCTTT.

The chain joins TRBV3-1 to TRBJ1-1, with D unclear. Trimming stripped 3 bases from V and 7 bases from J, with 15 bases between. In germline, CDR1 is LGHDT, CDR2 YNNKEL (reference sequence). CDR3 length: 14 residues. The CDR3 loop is CASSHWDKGIEAFF. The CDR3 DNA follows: TGTGCCAGCAGCCATTGGGATAAGGGCATTGAAGCTTTCTTT.

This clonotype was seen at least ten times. CDR3 residues: CASSLEQSEKLFF. The CDR3 coding sequence is TGTGCCAGCAGCTTGGAACAATCGGAAAAACTGTTTTTT. The chain combines TRBV7-9 with TRBJ1-4; D is ambiguous. V was pared by 3 bases and J by 8 bases, with 10 bases between. The CDR3 covers 13 residues. Germline values: CDR1 SEHNR, CDR2 FQNEAQ (reference sequence).

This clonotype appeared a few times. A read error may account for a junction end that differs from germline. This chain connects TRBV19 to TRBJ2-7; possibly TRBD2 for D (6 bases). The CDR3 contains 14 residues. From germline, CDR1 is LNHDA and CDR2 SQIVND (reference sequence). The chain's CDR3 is CASSPGLPVYEQHF. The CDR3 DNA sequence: TGTGCCAGTAGTCCGGGACTGCCAGTCTACGAGCAGCACTTC.

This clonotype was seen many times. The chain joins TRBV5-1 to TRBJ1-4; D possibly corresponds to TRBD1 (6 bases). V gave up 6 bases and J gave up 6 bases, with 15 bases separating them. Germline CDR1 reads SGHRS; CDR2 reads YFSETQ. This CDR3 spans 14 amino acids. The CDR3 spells CASTPLGADEKLFF. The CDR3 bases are TGCGCCAGCACCCCATTGGGGGCGGATGAAAAACTGTTTTTT.

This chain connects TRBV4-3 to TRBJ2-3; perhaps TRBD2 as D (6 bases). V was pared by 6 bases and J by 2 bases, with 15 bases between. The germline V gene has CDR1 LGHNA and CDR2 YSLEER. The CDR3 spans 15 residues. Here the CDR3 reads CASSRRDSITDTQYF. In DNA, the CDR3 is TGCGCCAGCAGTAGAAGGGACTCTATCACAGATACGCAGTATTTT.

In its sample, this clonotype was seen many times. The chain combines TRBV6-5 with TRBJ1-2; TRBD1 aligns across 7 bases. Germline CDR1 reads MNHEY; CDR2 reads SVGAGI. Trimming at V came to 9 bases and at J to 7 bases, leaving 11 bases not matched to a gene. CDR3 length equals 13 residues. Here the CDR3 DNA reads TGTGCCAGACGGGAACAGGGGTGGCCTGGCTACACCTTC. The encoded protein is CARREQGWPGYTF.

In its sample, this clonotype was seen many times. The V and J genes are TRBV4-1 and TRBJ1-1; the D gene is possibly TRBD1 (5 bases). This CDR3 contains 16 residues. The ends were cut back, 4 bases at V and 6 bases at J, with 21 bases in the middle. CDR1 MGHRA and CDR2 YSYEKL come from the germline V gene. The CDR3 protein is CASSRTPAGRLSEAFF. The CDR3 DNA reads TGCGCCAGCAGCCGCACGCCCGCAGGGCGGTTGTCTGAAGCTTTCTTT.

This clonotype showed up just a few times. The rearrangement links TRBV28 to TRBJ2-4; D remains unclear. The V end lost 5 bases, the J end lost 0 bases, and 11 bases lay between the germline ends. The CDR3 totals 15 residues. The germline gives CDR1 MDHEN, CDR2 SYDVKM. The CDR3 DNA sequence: TGTGCCAGCAGTCCTACCAGTTTAGCCAAAAACATTCAGTACTTC. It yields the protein CASSPTSLAKNIQYF.

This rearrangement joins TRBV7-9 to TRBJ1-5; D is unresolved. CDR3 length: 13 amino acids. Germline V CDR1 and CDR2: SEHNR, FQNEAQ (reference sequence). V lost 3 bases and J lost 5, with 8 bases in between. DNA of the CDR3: TGTGCCAGCAGCTTCCGAGAATATCAGCCCCAGCATTTT. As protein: CASSFREYQPQHF.

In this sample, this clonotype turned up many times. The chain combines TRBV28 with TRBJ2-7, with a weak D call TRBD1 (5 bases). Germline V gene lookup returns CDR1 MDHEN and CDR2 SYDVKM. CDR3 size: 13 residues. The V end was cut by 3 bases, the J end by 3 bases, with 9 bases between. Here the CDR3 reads CASSFGALYEQYF. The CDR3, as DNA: TGTGCCAGCAGTTTTGGGGCCCTCTACGAGCAGTACTTC.

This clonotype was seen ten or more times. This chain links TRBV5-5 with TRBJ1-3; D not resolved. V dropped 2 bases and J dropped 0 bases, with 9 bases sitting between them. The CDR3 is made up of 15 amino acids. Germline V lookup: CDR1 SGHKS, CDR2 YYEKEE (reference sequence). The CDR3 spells CASSLVGSSGNTIYF. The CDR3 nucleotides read TGTGCCAGCAGCTTAGTAGGCAGCTCTGGAAACACCATATATTTT.

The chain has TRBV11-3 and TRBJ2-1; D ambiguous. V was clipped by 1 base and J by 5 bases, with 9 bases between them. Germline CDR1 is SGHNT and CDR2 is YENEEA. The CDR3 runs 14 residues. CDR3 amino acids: CASSLGQVNNEQFF. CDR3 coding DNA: TGTGCCAGCAGCTTAGGCCAGGTTAACAATGAGCAGTTCTTC.

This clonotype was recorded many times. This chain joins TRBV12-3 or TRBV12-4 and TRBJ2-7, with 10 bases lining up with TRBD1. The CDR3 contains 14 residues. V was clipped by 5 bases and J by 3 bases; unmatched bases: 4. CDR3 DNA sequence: TGTGCCAGCAGTCCCGGGACAGGGGACTACGAGCAGTACTTC. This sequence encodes CASSPGTGDYEQYF.

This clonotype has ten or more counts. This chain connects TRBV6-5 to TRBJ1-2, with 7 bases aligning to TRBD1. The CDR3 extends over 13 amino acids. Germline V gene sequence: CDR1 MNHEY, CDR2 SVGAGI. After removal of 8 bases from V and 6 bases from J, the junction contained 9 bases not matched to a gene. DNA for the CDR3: TGTGCCAGCGGATACTTGACAGGGCATGGCTACACCTTC. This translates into CASGYLTGHGYTF.

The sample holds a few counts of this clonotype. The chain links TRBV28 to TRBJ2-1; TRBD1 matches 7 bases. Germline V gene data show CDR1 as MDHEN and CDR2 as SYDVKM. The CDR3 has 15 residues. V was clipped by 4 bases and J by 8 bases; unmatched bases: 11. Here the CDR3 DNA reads TGTGCCAGCAGTTCCTCCGGGACAGTTGGGGATGAGCAGTTCTTC. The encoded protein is CASSSSGTVGDEQFF.

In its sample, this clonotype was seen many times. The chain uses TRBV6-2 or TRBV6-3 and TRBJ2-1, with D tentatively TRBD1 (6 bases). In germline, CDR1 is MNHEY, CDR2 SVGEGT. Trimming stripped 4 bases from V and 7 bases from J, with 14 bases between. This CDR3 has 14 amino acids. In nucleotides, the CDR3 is TGTGCCAGCAGTTCAGCCCTCGGACAGAATGAGCAGTTCTTC. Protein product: CASSSALGQNEQFF.